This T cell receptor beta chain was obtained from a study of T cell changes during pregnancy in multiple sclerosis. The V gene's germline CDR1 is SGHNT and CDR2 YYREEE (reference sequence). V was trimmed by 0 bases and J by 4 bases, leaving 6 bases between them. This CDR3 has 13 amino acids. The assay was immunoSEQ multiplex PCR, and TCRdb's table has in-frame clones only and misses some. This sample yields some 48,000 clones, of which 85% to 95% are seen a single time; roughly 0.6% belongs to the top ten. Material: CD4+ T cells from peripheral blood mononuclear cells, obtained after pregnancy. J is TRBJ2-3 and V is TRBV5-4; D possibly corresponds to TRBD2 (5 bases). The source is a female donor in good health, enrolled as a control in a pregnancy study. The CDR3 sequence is CASSLEAADTQYF. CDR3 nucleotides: TGTGCCAGCAGCTTGGAAGCGGCAGATACGCAGTATTTT.